The present T cell receptor beta chain was sequenced within a study of naive CD8 T cells in extremely preterm neonates. Clones were read by immunoSEQ multiplex PCR, and TCRdb kept only the in-frame ones, dropping some. The sample carries tens of thousands of clones, more than 70% recorded once. Whole-study findings and limits: Compared with older groups, preterm CDR3s were shorter, with fewer N additions and less trimming.

Extremely preterm deliveries at about 22-27 weeks of gestation provided the preterm samples. Regarding this clone: Its antigen is as yet unknown.

The CDR3 is 13 amino acids. The V gene end was trimmed by 4 bases and the J gene end by 6 bases; junction bases not matched to a gene: 3. Looked up from germline, CDR1 is SGHNT and CDR2 is YYREEE (reference sequence). Sequencing input: naive CD8+ T cells from cord blood. The rearrangement uses TRBV5-4 and TRBJ1-1; 10 bases are shared with TRBD1. This clonotype was sampled from a boy who was born preterm. DNA for the CDR3: TGTGCCAGCAGCCTAGGACAGGGGGCTGAAGCTTTCTTT. Protein: CASSLGQGAEAFF.